This TCR beta chain emerged from a study of T-cell memory formation after mild COVID-19. Looking at the study overall: Each donor largely had its own TCR clusters. Findings and limits, study-wide: Among CD4+ contracting clones, most were CM and EM, and CD8+ ones EMRA. Whether day 37 second-wave clones are SARS-CoV-2-specific was not confirmed.

Of note for this clonotype: The antigen is not known.

The TCR alpha and TCR beta cDNA libraries, bearing sample barcodes and UMIs, were generated by 5'RACE using constant-segment primers. TCRdb reanalysed the 5' RACE reads using MiXCR and keeps one entry per CDR3 protein. The sample shows 110,000 to 150,000 distinct CDR3 sequences, around 14% of them seen only once. CDR3 length: 16 residues. The junction had 9 bases not matched to a gene; V was cut back by 5 bases and J by 3 bases. Germline lookup yields CDR1 DFQATT and CDR2 SNEGSKA (reference sequence). This clonotype was obtained from an adult woman who had mild COVID-19 (a few samples of this study predate the infection). Cell type and time point are not known. This chain links TRBV20-1 with TRBJ2-7; 14 bases match TRBD2. Sequenced: PBMCs or a T cell subset sorted from them (not recorded which). The CDR3 sequence is CSAGRTSGGWLYEQYF. CDR3 nucleotide sequence: TGCAGTGCTGGAAGGACTAGCGGGGGGTGGCTCTACGAGCAGTACTTC.